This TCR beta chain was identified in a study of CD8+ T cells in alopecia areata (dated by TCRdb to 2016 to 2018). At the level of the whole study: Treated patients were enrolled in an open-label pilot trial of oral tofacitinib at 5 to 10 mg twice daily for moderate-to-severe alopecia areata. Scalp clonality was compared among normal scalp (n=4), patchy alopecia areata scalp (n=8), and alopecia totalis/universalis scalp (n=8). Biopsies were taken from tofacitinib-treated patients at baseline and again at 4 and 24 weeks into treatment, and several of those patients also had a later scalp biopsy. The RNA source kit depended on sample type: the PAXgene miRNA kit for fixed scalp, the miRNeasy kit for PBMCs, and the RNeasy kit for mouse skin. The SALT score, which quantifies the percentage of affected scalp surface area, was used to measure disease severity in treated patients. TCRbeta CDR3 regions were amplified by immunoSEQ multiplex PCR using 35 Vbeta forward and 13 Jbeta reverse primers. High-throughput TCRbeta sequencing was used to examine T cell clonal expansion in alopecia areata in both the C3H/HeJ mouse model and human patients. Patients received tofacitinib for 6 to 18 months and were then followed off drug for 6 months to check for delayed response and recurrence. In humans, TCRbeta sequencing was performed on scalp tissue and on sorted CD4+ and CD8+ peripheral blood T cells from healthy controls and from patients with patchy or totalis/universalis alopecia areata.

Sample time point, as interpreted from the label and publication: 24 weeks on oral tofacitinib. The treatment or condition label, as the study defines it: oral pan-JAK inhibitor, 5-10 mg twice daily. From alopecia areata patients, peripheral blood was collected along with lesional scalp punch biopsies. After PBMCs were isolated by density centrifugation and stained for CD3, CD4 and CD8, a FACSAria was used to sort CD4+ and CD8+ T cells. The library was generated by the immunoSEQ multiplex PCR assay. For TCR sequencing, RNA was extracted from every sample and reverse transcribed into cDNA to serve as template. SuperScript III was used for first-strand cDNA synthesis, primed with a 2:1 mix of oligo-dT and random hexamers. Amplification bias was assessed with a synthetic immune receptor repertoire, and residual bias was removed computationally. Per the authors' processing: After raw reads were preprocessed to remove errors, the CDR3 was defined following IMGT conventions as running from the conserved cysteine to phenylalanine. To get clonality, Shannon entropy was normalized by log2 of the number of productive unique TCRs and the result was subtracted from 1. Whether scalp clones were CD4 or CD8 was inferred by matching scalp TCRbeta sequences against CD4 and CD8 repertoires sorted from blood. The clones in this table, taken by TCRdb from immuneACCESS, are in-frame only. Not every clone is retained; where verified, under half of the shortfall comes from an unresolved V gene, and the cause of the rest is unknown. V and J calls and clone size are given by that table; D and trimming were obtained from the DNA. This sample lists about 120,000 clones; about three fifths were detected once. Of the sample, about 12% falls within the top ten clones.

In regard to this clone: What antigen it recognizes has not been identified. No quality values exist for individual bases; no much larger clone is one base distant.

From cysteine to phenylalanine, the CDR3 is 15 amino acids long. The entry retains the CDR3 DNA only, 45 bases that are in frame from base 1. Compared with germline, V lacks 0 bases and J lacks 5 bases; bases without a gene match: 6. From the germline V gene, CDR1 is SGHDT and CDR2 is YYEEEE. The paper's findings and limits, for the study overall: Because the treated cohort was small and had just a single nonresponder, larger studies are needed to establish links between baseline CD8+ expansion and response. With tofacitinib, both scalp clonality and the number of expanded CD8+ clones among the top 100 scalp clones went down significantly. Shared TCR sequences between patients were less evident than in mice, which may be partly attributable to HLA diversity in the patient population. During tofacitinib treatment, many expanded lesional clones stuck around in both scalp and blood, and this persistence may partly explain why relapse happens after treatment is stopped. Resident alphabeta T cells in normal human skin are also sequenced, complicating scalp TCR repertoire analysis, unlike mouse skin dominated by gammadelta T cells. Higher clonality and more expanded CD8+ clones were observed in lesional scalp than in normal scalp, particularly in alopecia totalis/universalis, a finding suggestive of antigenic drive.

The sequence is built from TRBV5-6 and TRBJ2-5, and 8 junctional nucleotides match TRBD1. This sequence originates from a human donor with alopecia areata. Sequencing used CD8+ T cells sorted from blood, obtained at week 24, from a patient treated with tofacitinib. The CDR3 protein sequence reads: CASSLGQGTWETQYF. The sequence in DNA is TGTGCCAGCAGCTTGGGACAGGGGACTTGGGAGACCCAGTACTTC.